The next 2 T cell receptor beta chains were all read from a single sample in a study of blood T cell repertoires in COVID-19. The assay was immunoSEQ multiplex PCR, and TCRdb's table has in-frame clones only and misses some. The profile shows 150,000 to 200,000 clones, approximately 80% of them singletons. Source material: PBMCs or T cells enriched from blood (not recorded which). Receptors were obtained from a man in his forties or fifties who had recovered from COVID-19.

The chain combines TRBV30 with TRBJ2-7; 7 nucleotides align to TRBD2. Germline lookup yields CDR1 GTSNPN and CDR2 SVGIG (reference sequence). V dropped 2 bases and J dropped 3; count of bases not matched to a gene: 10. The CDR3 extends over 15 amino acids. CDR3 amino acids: CAWSTVASGRYEQYF. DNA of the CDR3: TGTGCCTGGAGTACGGTCGCTAGCGGCCGCTACGAGCAGTACTTC.

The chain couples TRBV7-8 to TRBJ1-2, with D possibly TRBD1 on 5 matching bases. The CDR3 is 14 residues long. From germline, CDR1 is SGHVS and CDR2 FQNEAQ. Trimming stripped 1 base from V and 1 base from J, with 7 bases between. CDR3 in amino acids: CASSLGQGNYGYTF. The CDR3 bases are TGTGCCAGCAGCTTAGGGCAGGGTAACTATGGCTACACCTTC.